These 17 T cell receptor beta chains were all obtained from the same sample, sequenced in a study of blood T cell repertoires in COVID-19. The table came from immunoSEQ multiplex PCR; TCRdb's copy has only in-frame clones and leaves some out. Among about 200,000 clones, roughly 85% were seen once, and the ten largest hold roughly 4.5%. The sequencing input was peripheral blood. The origin of the receptors is an elderly woman with acute or convalescent COVID-19.

The chain uses TRBV7-2 and TRBJ1-1; no definite D call. The CDR3 totals 16 residues. The germline gives CDR1 SGHTA, CDR2 FQGNSA. V was shortened by 5 bases and J by 1 base, with 17 bases between the two germline ends. The CDR3 loop is CASSPFSGQSNTEAFF. For the CDR3, the DNA is TGTGCCAGCAGCCCATTTTCTGGGCAGTCGAACACTGAAGCTTTCTTT.

This rearrangement joins TRBV11-2 to TRBJ2-1, with D maybe TRBD1 (5 bases). With 1 base removed from V and 8 bases from J, the gap between germline ends came to 15 bases. The CDR3 runs 15 residues. Germline CDR1 is SGHAT and CDR2 is FQNNGV. The CDR3 sequence is CASSLGPGKAYEQFF. In nucleotides, the CDR3 is TGTGCCAGCAGCTTAGGGCCAGGGAAGGCCTATGAGCAGTTCTTC.

In its sample, this clone was seen a few times. The chain combines TRBV18 with TRBJ2-1, with a weak D call TRBD2 (6 bases). The CDR3 has 16 amino acids. In germline, CDR1 is KGHSH, CDR2 LQKENI. V lost 2 bases to trimming and J lost 0 bases, with 11 bases between them. The CDR3 bases are TGTGCCAGCTCACCAGGACTACTGATCTCCTACAATGAGCAGTTCTTC. It is translated as CASSPGLLISYNEQFF.

The V gene is TRBV3-1 (or the pseudogene TRBV3-2), the J gene TRBJ2-7; D remains unclear. Deletions cut 1 base from V and 5 bases from J, with 6 bases between. The V gene's germline CDR1 is LGHDT and CDR2 YNNKEL (reference sequence). There are 12 residues in the CDR3. The CDR3 loop reads CASSQAPNEQYF. For the CDR3, the DNA is TGTGCCAGCAGCCAAGCCCCCAACGAGCAGTACTTC.

The CDR3 sequence: CSVHGPWEGYTF. CDR3 nucleotides: TGCAGCGTTCACGGGCCTTGGGAGGGCTACACCTTC. This chain joins TRBV29-1 and TRBJ1-2, with unresolved D. The CDR3 has 12 amino acids. The V gene's germline CDR1 is SQVTM and CDR2 ANQGSEA. The germline V and J ends were trimmed by 5 bases and 8 bases, with 15 bases remaining between them.

The chain has TRBV7-2 and TRBJ2-5, with TRBD2 as a possible D gene (5 bases). Germline CDR1 is SGHTA and CDR2 is FQGNSA. V lost 2 bases and J lost 5, with 9 bases in between. The CDR3 length is 13 residues. The CDR3 DNA follows: TGTGCCAGCAGCTTAAGAGGGCGGGAGACCCAGTACTTC. Translated, it gives CASSLRGRETQYF.

The chain joins TRBV28 to TRBJ2-1; D not resolved. V gave up 2 bases and J gave up 12 bases, with 14 bases separating them. CDR1 and CDR2 (germline): MDHEN, SYDVKM. The CDR3 runs 13 residues. The DNA for the CDR3 is TGTGCCAGCAGTTTAGGTCTCGCCTCGGGGCAGTTCTTC. Its protein is CASSLGLASGQFF.

This sequence joins TRBV2 and TRBJ2-7, with TRBD2 matching 11 bases. Germline CDR1 is SNHLY and CDR2 is FYNNEI. The trim removed 4 bases at V and 5 bases at J, leaving 4 bases unmatched. The CDR3 is made up of 14 amino acids. The CDR3 loop reads CASSATSGIHEQYF. CDR3 bases: TGTGCCAGCAGTGCGACTAGCGGGATCCACGAGCAGTACTTC.

The DNA for the CDR3 is TGTGCCAGCAGCTTAGGATCGACACACAGAAATACGCAGTATTTT. Translating gives CASSLGSTHRNTQYF. This chain links TRBV13 with TRBJ2-3; D not resolved. V shed 0 bases and J shed 7 bases, with 14 bases lying between them. Germline CDR1 is PRHDT and CDR2 is FYEKMQ (reference sequence). The CDR3 is made up of 15 amino acids. The full variable domain, rest sourced from reference TRBV13 and TRBJ2-3, is AAGVIQSPRHLIKEKRETATLKCYPIPRHDTVYWYQQGPGQDPQFLISFYEKMQSDKGSIPDRFSAQQFSDYHSELNMSSLELGDSALYFCASSLGSTHRNTQYFGPGTRLTVL.

This clone was found once. V is TRBV7-9 and J is TRBJ1-1; D might be TRBD1 (6 bases). CDR3 length: 15 amino acids. The V end lost 5 bases, the J end lost 2 bases, and 15 bases lay between the germline ends. CDR1 and CDR2 (germline): SEHNR, FQNEAQ (reference sequence). The CDR3 nucleotides are TGTGCCAGCAGCCCCCGGGGGGGGCCCAACACTGAAGCTTTCTTT. This sequence encodes CASSPRGGPNTEAFF.

This chain uses TRBV14 with TRBJ2-7; 9 bases match TRBD2. The CDR3 spans 14 residues. CDR1 and CDR2 from the germline V gene are SGHDN and FVKESK. With V trimmed by 6 bases and J by 8 bases, 11 bases remained unmatched. Written as DNA, the CDR3 is TGTGCCAGCAGGAGACTAGCGGAGCCTACGAAGCAGTACTTC. Amino acid sequence: CASRRLAEPTKQYF.

In this sample, this clone turned up a few times. CDR3 sequence: CATDRGRDGYTF. The CDR3 DNA reads as TGCGCCACGGACAGGGGCAGAGATGGCTACACCTTC. The chain links TRBV10-2 to TRBJ1-2; 9 positions agree with TRBD1. The CDR3 contains 12 residues. J gave up 6 bases and V 10 bases, and 6 bases lay outside the gene matches. CDR1 and CDR2 from the germline V gene are WSHSY and SAAADI.

The rearrangement uses TRBV24-1 and TRBJ1-2, with 10 bases fitting TRBD1. The CDR3 is 15 amino acids. Germline V gene data show CDR1 as KGHDR and CDR2 as SFDVKD. Trimming removed 6 bases from V and 8 bases from J; junction bases left unmatched: 11. The CDR3 DNA sequence: TGTGCCACCAGTAAGTCCCCGACAGGGGGCTTCGGCTACACCTTC. Protein product: CATSKSPTGGFGYTF.

CDR3 nucleotide sequence: TGTGCCAGCAGCCAAGGGACTAGCGGGAGCAATGAGCAGTTCTTC. Protein: CASSQGTSGSNEQFF. This sequence joins TRBV4-2 and TRBJ2-1, with 13 bases lining up with TRBD2. The germline V gene encodes CDR1 LGHNA and CDR2 YNFKEQ. V dropped 1 base and J dropped 6; count of bases not matched to a gene: 0. The CDR3 extends over 15 amino acids.

V gene TRBV30 combines with J gene TRBJ2-1; no definite D call. This CDR3 is built from 16 residues. Germline V gives CDR1 GTSNPN, CDR2 SVGIG (reference sequence). V shed 3 bases and J shed 2 bases, with 17 bases lying between them. The CDR3 coding sequence is TGTGCCTGGAGCCTCGGATTGGCGACACCCTACAATGAGCAGTTCTTC. Its protein is CAWSLGLATPYNEQFF.

This chain joins TRBV28 and TRBJ2-7, with 10 positions matching TRBD2. V shed 8 bases and J 4 bases; nucleotides not matched to a gene: 5. In germline, CDR1 is MDHEN, CDR2 SYDVKM. The CDR3 runs to 13 residues. CDR3 in DNA: TGTGCCAGCGGAAGGACTAGCGGATACGAGCAGTACTTC. This sequence encodes CASGRTSGYEQYF.

The chain combines TRBV5-4 with TRBJ2-7; 9 bases line up with TRBD1. The CDR3 runs 14 residues. Germline loops: CDR1 SGHNT, CDR2 YYREEE (reference sequence). Trimming at V came to 4 bases and at J to 3 bases, leaving 5 bases not matched to a gene. This CDR3 is CASSTGQGYYEQYF. CDR3 in DNA: TGTGCCAGCAGCACGGGACAGGGATACTACGAGCAGTACTTC.